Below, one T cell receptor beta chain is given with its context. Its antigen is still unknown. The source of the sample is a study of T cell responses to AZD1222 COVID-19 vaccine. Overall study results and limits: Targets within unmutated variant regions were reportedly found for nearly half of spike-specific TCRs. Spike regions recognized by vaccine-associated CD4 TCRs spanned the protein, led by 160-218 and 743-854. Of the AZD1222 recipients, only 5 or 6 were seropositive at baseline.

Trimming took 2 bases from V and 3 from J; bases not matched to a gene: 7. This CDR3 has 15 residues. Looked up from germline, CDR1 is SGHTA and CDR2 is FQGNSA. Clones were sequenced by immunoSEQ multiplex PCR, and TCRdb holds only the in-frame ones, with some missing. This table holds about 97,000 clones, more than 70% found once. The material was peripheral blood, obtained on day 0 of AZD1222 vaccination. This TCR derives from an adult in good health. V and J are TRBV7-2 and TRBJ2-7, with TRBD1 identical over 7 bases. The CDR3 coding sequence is TGTGCCAGCAGCTTATGGCCCGGGACAGTCTACGAGCAGTACTTC. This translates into CASSLWPGTVYEQYF.